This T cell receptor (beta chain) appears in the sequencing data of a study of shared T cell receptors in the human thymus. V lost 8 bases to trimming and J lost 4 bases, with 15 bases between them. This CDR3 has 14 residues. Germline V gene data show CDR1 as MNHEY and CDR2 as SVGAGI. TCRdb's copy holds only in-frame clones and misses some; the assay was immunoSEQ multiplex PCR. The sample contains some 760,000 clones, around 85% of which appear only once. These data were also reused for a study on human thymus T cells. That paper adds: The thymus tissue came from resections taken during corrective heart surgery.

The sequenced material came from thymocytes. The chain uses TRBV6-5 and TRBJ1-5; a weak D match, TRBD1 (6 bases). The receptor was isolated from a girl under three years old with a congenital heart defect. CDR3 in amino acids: CASGEQGLNQPQHF. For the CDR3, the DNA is TGTGCCAGCGGCGAACAGGGTCTTAATCAGCCCCAGCATTTT.